Listed here is a single T cell receptor (beta chain). The source of the sample is a study of blood T cell repertoires in COVID-19. At the level of the study: There were acute and convalescent COVID-19 samples, and they came from the United States, Italy and Spain.

Sequenced by immunoSEQ multiplex PCR; TCRdb stores in-frame clones only, minus some. The sample lists tens of thousands of clones; about 81% were seen once. Per the germline V gene, CDR1 is MNHEY and CDR2 is SVGAGI. The V gene lost 5 bases and the J gene lost 5 bases, with 8 bases spanning the gap. CDR3 size: 12 residues. Input material: peripheral blood. V is TRBV6-5 and J is TRBJ2-3; D possibly corresponds to TRBD1 (5 bases). This TCR was recovered from a woman aged 55-70 years with acute or convalescent COVID-19. The CDR3 loop is CASSLQGDTQYF. The CDR3 nucleotides are TGTGCCAGCAGTCTTCAGGGAGATACGCAGTATTTT.